This T cell receptor beta chain is from a study of T cells in Graves' hyperthyroidism and ophthalmopathy. General study points: Ophthalmopathy, which appeared later, was predicted by the model a median around 6.5 months before onset. Most thyroid-expanded clonotypes above 0.001 were also found in blood.

Germline CDR1 and CDR2: DFQATT and SNEGSKA (reference sequence). CDR3 length: 14 residues. V lost 2 bases to trimming and J lost 1 base; unmatched junction nucleotides: 4. In regard to this clonotype: Its antigen is still unknown.

RNA transcripts served as the template for amplifying TCR beta CDR3 regions. In the first-round RT-PCR of the TCR CDR3, the HTBI primer set was used. TCRdb re-derived calls from the multiplex PCR reads in MiXCR, one entry per CDR3 protein. In the table there are around 200,000 distinct CDR3 sequences, around 19% of which are singletons. The V call is TRBV20-1, the J call TRBJ2-5; TRBD2 matches at 7 bases. Sample: blood. This receptor was identified in a man in his forties with Graves' hyperthyroidism. Written as DNA, the CDR3 is TGCAGTGCTAGACATACTAGCGTCCAAGAGACCCAGTACTTC. It is translated as CSARHTSVQETQYF.